The 25 T cell receptor beta chains below come from one sample, sequenced in a study of post-analysis software for immune sequencing data. General observations from the study: Patients carried several TRBV segments more frequently than controls did, and TRBV5-6, TRBV5-1 and TRBV20-1 were among them.

The TCR beta cDNA libraries contained unique molecular identifiers. Using its own MiXCR run on the PCR reads, TCRdb lists one record per CDR3 protein. This table has about 570,000 distinct CDR3 sequences, approximately 34% appearing once. These receptors have no identified antigens. Sequenced sample: blood. These receptors came from a girl aged 2-17 years with multiple sclerosis.

Remarks on this clonotype: A single base separates this from a much larger clone, so it may be a read error. The rearrangement links TRBV12-3 or TRBV12-4 to TRBJ2-3; D possibly corresponds to TRBD1 (6 bases). This CDR3 contains 14 residues. As DNA, the CDR3 is TGTGCCTGCAGTTTACAGGGATTCACAGATACGCAGTATTTT. It codes for CACSLQGFTDTQYF.

This clonotype was seen a handful of times. The J gene is TRBJ1-2, the V gene TRBV12-3 or TRBV12-4; 9 bases match TRBD1. The length of the CDR3 is 14 residues. V was clipped by 5 bases and J by 4 bases; unmatched bases: 5. The DNA of the CDR3 is TGTGCCAGCAGTCCGACAGGGGGGGGCTATGGCTACACCTTC. This gives the protein CASSPTGGGYGYTF.

V gene TRBV3-1 combines with J gene TRBJ2-1, with 7 nucleotides matching TRBD2. CDR1 and CDR2 from the germline V gene are LGHDT and YNNKEL (reference sequence). The J segment lost 3 bases and the V segment lost 7 bases, leaving 9 bases of the junction unmatched. The CDR3 is made up of 15 amino acids. CDR3 protein: CASNGPGGGYNEQFF. The CDR3 DNA follows: TGTGCCAGCAACGGTCCGGGGGGAGGCTACAATGAGCAGTTCTTC.

The V call is TRBV5-1, the J call TRBJ2-3; a weak D match, TRBD2 (6 bases). The CDR3 covers 18 residues. V lost 0 bases, J lost 2 bases, and 19 bases lay in between. CDR1 SGHRS and CDR2 YFSETQ come from the germline V gene. The CDR3 DNA follows: TGCGCCAGCAGCTTGGATAGCGGAAACCCTTTAACCACAGATACGCAGTATTTT. The encoded protein is CASSLDSGNPLTTDTQYF.

This chain links TRBV5-1 with TRBJ2-3, with D possibly being TRBD1 or TRBD2 (5 bases each). Germline V CDR1 and CDR2: SGHRS, YFSETQ. V was trimmed by 3 bases and J by 7 bases, leaving 15 bases between them. The CDR3 is 14 residues long. CDR3 sequence: CASSSGADSHTQYF. The DNA of the CDR3 is TGCGCCAGCAGCTCCGGGGCAGACTCTCATACGCAGTATTTT. The whole variable domain, filled in from reference TRBV5-1 and TRBJ2-3, reads KAGVTQTPRYLIKTRGQQVTLSCSPISGHRSVSWYQQTPGQGLQFLFEYFSETQRNKGNFPGRFSGRQFSNSRSEMNVSTLELGDSALYLCASSSGADSHTQYFGPGTRLTVL.

The chain couples TRBV18 to TRBJ2-1; 10 nucleotides line up with TRBD2. The CDR3 covers 13 residues. The V gene's germline CDR1 is KGHSH and CDR2 LQKENI. Trimming took 2 bases from V and 10 from J; bases not matched to a gene: 2. The CDR3, as DNA: TGTGCCAGCTCACCAGAACTAGCGGGGGAGCAGTTCTTC. Amino acids: CASSPELAGEQFF.

The V call is TRBV7-3, the J call TRBJ1-6; the D is unclear. Germline loops: CDR1 SGHTA, CDR2 FQGTGA. The ends were cut back, 0 bases at V and 6 bases at J, with 6 bases in the middle. The CDR3 contains 14 residues. CDR3 in DNA: TGTGCCAGCAGCTTAACGGGAGCTAATTCACCCCTCCACTTT. Translation gives CASSLTGANSPLHF.

The chain recombines TRBV4-1 with TRBJ1-2; possibly TRBD1 for D (6 bases). There are 15 residues in the CDR3. Germline CDR1 reads MGHRA; CDR2 reads YSYEKL. Trimming shortened V by 5 bases and J by 1 base, and 14 bases separated the two germline ends. The CDR3 region is CASSSPQGGNYGYTF. The CDR3 region has the DNA TGCGCCAGCAGCTCCCCACAGGGCGGTAACTATGGCTACACCTTC.

This chain connects TRBV11-1 to TRBJ2-3; the match to TRBD2 covers 8 bases. The CDR3 length is 15 residues. The germline CDR1 and CDR2 sequences are SGHAT and FQDESV (reference sequence). V trimming: 4 bases; J trimming: 2 bases; junction bases outside the gene matches: 5. The CDR3 nucleotides are TGTGCCAGCAGCTCTACGGGGGGGGTCACAGATACGCAGTATTTT. Translation gives CASSSTGGVTDTQYF.

This chain joins TRBV29-1 and TRBJ2-5; 10 positions agree with TRBD2. This CDR3 region has 19 residues. J lost 5 bases, V lost 5 bases, and 23 bases had no gene match. The germline CDR1 and CDR2 sequences are SQVTM and ANQGSEA. The CDR3 region is CSVTPRGLAGDPSWETQYF. CDR3 in DNA: TGCAGCGTTACCCCCCGGGGGCTAGCGGGGGACCCGAGTTGGGAGACCCAGTACTTC.

This clonotype was seen only once. The V and J genes are TRBV28 and TRBJ1-5, with 10 bases identical to TRBD1. V was clipped by 4 bases and J by 6 bases; unmatched bases: 3. The CDR3 length is 14 residues. In germline, CDR1 is MDHEN, CDR2 SYDVKM. CDR3: CASSWDRGGQPQHF. The CDR3, as DNA: TGTGCCAGCAGTTGGGACAGGGGTGGTCAGCCCCAGCATTTT.

The rearrangement joins TRBV5-1 to TRBJ1-1, with a tentative D call TRBD1 (6 bases). This CDR3 comprises 15 residues. Trimming left V 4 bases short and J 0 bases short, with 13 bases between. The germline V gene encodes CDR1 SGHRS and CDR2 YFSETQ. CDR3 loop: CASSPGQLLNTEAFF. In nucleotides, the CDR3 is TGCGCCAGCAGCCCCGGACAGCTCTTGAACACTGAAGCTTTCTTT.

This clonotype has a count of ten or more. This rearrangement joins TRBV6-5 to TRBJ2-5; TRBD2 matches at 10 bases. Germline V gene sequence: CDR1 MNHEY, CDR2 SVGAGI. The junction had 10 bases not matched to a gene; V was cut back by 4 bases and J by 5 bases. CDR3 length: 16 residues. The DNA of the CDR3 is TGTGCCAGCAGTTTCACTAGCGGGGTACCGGTTGAGACCCAGTACTTC. Amino acids: CASSFTSGVPVETQYF.

This clonotype came up a few times. The gene calls are TRBV5-1 and TRBJ2-7; tentative D call: TRBD1 (5 bases). The CDR3 length is 15 residues. The germline V gene has CDR1 SGHRS and CDR2 YFSETQ. V was cut by 0 bases and J by 5 bases, with 15 bases left in between. As DNA, the CDR3 is TGCGCCAGCAGCTTGGCCTGGCAGGGATCCCACGAGCAGTACTTC. Residues: CASSLAWQGSHEQYF.

The chain combines TRBV3-1 with TRBJ2-4, with 9 bases lining up with TRBD2. CDR1 LGHDT and CDR2 YNNKEL come from the germline V gene (reference sequence). The CDR3 is made up of 16 amino acids. V shed 4 bases and J 13 bases; nucleotides not matched to a gene: 17. The CDR3 DNA reads as TGTGCCAGCAGCCGAACGTTTAGCGGGGGCCGCGGGGAGCAGTACTTC. Translated, it gives CASSRTFSGGRGEQYF.

This clonotype has just a few counts. The junction does not match germline at one end; this may be a read error. The V call is TRBV15, the J call TRBJ2-3; D possibly corresponds to TRBD1 (5 bases). The CDR3 runs 15 residues. Germline V gives CDR1 LNHNV, CDR2 YYDKDF (reference sequence). The DNA of the CDR3 is TGTGCCACCAGCAGAGGGGCATACGGCACAGGTACGCAGTATTTT. As protein: CATSRGAYGTGTQYF.

This chain uses TRBV4-1 with TRBJ2-7, with D uncertain. This CDR3 has 13 amino acids. The V gene's germline CDR1 is MGHRA and CDR2 YSYEKL. The ends were cut back, 1 base at V and 4 bases at J, with 8 bases in the middle. The DNA for the CDR3 is TGCGCCAGCAGCCAAGTTACAGCTTACGAGCAGTACTTC. Translated: CASSQVTAYEQYF.

The J gene is TRBJ2-4, the V gene TRBV11-2; the match to TRBD1 covers 8 bases. V lost 0 bases to trimming and J lost 6 bases; unmatched junction nucleotides: 7. The germline V gene has CDR1 SGHAT and CDR2 FQNNGV. This CDR3 region has 16 residues. The CDR3 loop reads CASSLDWTGIGNIQYF. The CDR3 DNA follows: TGTGCCAGCAGCTTAGACTGGACAGGGATAGGAAACATTCAGTACTTC.

This clonotype was seen a few times. The chain carries TRBV7-9 and TRBJ1-5; 7 nucleotides line up with TRBD1. The V gene's germline CDR1 is SEHNR and CDR2 FQNEAQ (reference sequence). The CDR3 loop spans 14 amino acids. Trimming removed 5 bases from V and 7 bases from J; junction bases left unmatched: 8. CDR3 in amino acids: CASSISTGNQPQHF. The CDR3 DNA is TGTGCCAGCAGCATTTCGACAGGGAACCAGCCCCAGCATTTT.

This clonotype came up a few times. The chain combines TRBV10-3 with TRBJ1-2, with D uncertain. CDR3 length: 14 residues. The germline CDR1 and CDR2 sequences are ENHRY and SYGVKD. Between the trimmed V and J ends, which lost 3 bases and 6 bases, there was a span of 14 bases. This CDR3 is CAISEGQVRDGYTF. CDR3 in DNA: TGTGCCATCAGTGAAGGGCAGGTGCGAGATGGCTACACCTTC.

The chain carries TRBV3-1 and TRBJ2-3; D not resolved. V lost 11 bases and J lost 1, with 13 bases in between. Looked up from germline, CDR1 is LGHDT and CDR2 is YNNKEL (reference sequence). This CDR3 comprises 13 residues. The CDR3 DNA follows: TGTGCCGGCGTAAATGGCGGCACAGATACGCAGTATTTT. Its protein product is CAGVNGGTDTQYF.

The chain combines TRBV7-9 with TRBJ2-2; no clear D. The germline CDR1 and CDR2 sequences are SEHNR and FQNEAQ (reference sequence). Trimming shortened V by 1 base and J by 7 bases, and 4 bases separated the two germline ends. The CDR3 extends over 12 amino acids. The CDR3 DNA reads TGTGCCAGCAGCTTAGTGATCGGGGAGCTGTTTTTT. It yields the protein CASSLVIGELFF.

This clonotype was counted only a few times. This chain joins TRBV5-1 and TRBJ2-1; no reliable D call. Trimming removed 4 bases from V and 8 bases from J, with 7 bases in between. The CDR3 is 11 residues long. Germline CDR1 is SGHRS and CDR2 is YFSETQ. CDR3 amino acids: CASSTDDEQFF. CDR3 nucleotides: TGCGCCAGCAGCACGGACGATGAGCAGTTCTTC. Drawing the rest from reference TRBV5-1 and TRBJ2-1, the complete variable domain is KAGVTQTPRYLIKTRGQQVTLSCSPISGHRSVSWYQQTPGQGLQFLFEYFSETQRNKGNFPGRFSGRQFSNSRSEMNVSTLELGDSALYLCASSTDDEQFFGPGTRLTVL.

This chain links TRBV20-1 with TRBJ2-7; 7 positions agree with TRBD1. The ends lost 3 bases at V and 3 bases at J; junction bases unmatched: 8. The CDR3 extends over 14 amino acids. Germline V CDR1 and CDR2: DFQATT, SNEGSKA (reference sequence). CDR3: CSARAFDRDYEQYF. In DNA form, the CDR3 reads TGCAGTGCTAGGGCTTTCGACAGGGACTACGAGCAGTACTTC.

The CDR3 loop is CASSTTSGPSYEQYF. The DNA for the CDR3 is TGCGCCAGCAGCACGACTAGCGGCCCCTCCTACGAGCAGTACTTC. The chain has TRBV5-1 and TRBJ2-7, with 9 bases fitting TRBD2. Germline CDR1 SGHRS, CDR2 YFSETQ. Trimming took 4 bases from V and 0 from J; bases not matched to a gene: 5. The CDR3 is made up of 15 amino acids. The whole variable domain, remainder taken from reference TRBV5-1 and TRBJ2-7, is KAGVTQTPRYLIKTRGQQVTLSCSPISGHRSVSWYQQTPGQGLQFLFEYFSETQRNKGNFPGRFSGRQFSNSRSEMNVSTLELGDSALYLCASSTTSGPSYEQYFGPGTRLTVT.